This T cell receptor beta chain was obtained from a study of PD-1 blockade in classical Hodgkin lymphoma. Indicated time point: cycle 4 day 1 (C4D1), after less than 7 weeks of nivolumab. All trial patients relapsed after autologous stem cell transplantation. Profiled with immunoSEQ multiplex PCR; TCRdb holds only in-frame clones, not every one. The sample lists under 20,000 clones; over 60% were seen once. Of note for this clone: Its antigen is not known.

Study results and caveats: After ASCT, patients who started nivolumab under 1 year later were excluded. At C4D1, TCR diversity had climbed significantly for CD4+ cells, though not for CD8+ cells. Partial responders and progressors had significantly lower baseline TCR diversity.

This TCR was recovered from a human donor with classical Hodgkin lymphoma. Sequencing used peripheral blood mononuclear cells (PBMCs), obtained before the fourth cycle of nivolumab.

The CDR3 protein is CASSTSHPPAGRETQYF. CDR3 DNA: TGTGCCAGTAGTACTTCTCACCCCCCGGCGGGGCGGGAGACCCAGTACTTC. This rearrangement joins TRBV19 to TRBJ2-5, with D maybe TRBD2 (6 bases). V lost 4 bases, J lost 5 bases, and 23 bases lay in between. This CDR3 has 17 amino acids. Germline V gene lookup returns CDR1 LNHDA and CDR2 SQIVND (reference sequence). The full variable domain, completed using reference TRBV19 and TRBJ2-5, is DGGITQSPKYLFRKEGQNVTLSCEQNLNHDAMYWYRQDPGQGLRLIYYSQIVNDFQKGDIAEGYSVSREKKESFPLTVTSAQKNPTAFYLCASSTSHPPAGRETQYFGPGTRLLVL.